Detailed here is one T cell receptor (beta chain). Its antigen is unknown. The CDR3 is 14 amino acids. V lost 5 bases and J 2 bases, leaving 12 bases between the germline ends. Per germline, CDR1 SEHNR and CDR2 FQNEAQ (reference sequence). As processed by the authors: Junction-only sequences without quality scores were provided by ImmunoSEQ, so filtering was different. The data were produced by immunoSEQ multiplex PCR, yet TCRdb's version contains in-frame clones alone and is incomplete. V, J and clone size reflect that table, while D and trimming were determined from the DNA. The sample lists some 2 million clones, approximately 95% occurring once. Only CD45RO-negative cells positively selected for CCR7 counted as naive CD8 cells, so terminally differentiated effector memory CD45RA+ cells were excluded. The data stem from a study of shared clonotypes between healthy human individuals. Whole-study findings and limits: Generation of non-shared clonotypes was less probable than generation of clonotypes shared by all four donors.

The receptor comes from a man aged 18 to 35 in good health. The J gene is TRBJ2-5, the V gene TRBV7-9; no clear D gene. What was sequenced was naive CD8+ T cells sorted from blood. This CDR3 reads CASSQNSFQETQYF. The CDR3, as DNA: TGTGCCAGCAGCCAGAACAGTTTTCAAGAGACCCAGTACTTC.